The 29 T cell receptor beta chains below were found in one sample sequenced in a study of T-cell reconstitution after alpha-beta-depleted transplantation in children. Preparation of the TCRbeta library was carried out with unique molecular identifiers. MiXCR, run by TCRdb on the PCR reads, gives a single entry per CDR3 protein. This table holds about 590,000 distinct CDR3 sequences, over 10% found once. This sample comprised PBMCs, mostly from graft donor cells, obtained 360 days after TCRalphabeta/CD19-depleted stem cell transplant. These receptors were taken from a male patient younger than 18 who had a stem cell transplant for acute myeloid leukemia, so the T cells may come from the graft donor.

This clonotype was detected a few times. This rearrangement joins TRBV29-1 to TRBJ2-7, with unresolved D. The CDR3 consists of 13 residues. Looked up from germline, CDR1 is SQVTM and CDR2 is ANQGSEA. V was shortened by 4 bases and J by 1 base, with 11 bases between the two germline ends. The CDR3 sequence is CSVVGTQSYEQYF. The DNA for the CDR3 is TGCAGCGTTGTGGGAACACAGTCCTACGAGCAGTACTTC.

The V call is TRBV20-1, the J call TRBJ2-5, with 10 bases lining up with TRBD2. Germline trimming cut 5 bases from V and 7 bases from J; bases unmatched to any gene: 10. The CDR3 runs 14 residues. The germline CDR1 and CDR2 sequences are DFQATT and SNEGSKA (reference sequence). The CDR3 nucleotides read TGCAGTGCTCCCCTAGCGGGAGCGTGGGGGACCCAGTACTTC. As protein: CSAPLAGAWGTQYF.

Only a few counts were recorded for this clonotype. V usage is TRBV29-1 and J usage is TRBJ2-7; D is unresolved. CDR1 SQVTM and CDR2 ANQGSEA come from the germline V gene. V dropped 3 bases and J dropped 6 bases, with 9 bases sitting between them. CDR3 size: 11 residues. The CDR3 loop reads CSVEGSAEQYF. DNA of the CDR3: TGCAGCGTTGAGGGTTCAGCCGAGCAGTACTTC.

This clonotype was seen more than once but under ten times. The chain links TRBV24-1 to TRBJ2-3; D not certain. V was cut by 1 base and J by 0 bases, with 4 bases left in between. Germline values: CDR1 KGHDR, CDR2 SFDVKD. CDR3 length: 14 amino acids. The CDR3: CATSDFPSTDTQYF. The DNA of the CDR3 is TGTGCCACCAGTGATTTCCCTAGCACAGATACGCAGTATTTT.

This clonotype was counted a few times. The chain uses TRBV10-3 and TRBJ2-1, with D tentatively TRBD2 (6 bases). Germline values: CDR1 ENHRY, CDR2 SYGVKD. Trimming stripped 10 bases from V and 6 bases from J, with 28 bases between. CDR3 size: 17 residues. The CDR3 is CATHLHPLARPGNEQFF. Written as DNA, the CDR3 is TGTGCCACCCATTTACATCCCCTAGCGCGACCGGGCAATGAGCAGTTCTTC.

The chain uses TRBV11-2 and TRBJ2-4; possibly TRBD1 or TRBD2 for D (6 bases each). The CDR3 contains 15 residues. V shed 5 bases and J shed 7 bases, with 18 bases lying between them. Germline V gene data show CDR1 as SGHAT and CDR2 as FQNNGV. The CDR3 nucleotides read TGTGCCAGCAGCCCGTTCAGGGGCCGGGGGAACATTCAGTACTTC. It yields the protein CASSPFRGRGNIQYF.

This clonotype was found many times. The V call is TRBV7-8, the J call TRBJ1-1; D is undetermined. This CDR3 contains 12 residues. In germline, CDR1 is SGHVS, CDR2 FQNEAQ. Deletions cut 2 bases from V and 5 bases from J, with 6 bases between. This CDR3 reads CASSLRRTEAFF. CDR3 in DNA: TGTGCCAGCAGCTTACGCAGAACTGAAGCTTTCTTT.

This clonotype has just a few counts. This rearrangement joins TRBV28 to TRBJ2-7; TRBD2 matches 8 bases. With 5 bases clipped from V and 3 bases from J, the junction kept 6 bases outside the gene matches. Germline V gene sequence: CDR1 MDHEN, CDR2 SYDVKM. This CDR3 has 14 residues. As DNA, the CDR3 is TGTGCCAGCAGTAGGGCTAGCGGGTACTACGAGCAGTACTTC. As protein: CASSRASGYYEQYF. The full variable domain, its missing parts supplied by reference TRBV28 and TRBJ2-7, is DVKVTQSSRYLVKRTGEKVFLECVQDMDHENMFWYRQDPGLGLRLIYFSYDVKMKEKGDIPEGYSVSREKKERFSLILESASTNQTSMYLCASSRASGYYEQYFGPGTRLTVT.

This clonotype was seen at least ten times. CDR3 protein: CASSLLGLGEQYF. CDR3 nucleotide sequence: TGTGCCAGCAGTTTATTGGGACTTGGCGAGCAGTACTTC. This sequence joins TRBV28 and TRBJ2-7, with a tentative D call TRBD2 (6 bases). Germline V gene sequence: CDR1 MDHEN, CDR2 SYDVKM. This CDR3 is 13 amino acids long. V was clipped by 1 base and J by 6 bases, with 10 bases between them.

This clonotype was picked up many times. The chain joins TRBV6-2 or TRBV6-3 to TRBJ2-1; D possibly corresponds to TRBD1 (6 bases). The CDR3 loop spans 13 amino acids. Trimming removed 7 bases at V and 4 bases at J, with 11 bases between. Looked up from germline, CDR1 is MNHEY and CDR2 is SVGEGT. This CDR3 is CASNLGQYNEQFF. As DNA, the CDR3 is TGTGCCAGCAACCTCGGACAGTACAATGAGCAGTTCTTC.

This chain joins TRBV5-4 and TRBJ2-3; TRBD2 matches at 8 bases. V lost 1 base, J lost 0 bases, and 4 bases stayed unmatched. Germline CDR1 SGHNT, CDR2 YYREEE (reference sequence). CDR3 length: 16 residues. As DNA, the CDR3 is TGTGCCAGCAGCTTGTCGGCTAGCGGGAGCACAGATACGCAGTATTTT. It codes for CASSLSASGSTDTQYF.

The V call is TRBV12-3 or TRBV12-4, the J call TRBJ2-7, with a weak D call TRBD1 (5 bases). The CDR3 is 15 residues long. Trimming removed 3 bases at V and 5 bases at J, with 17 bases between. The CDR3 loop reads CASSLLVGATNEQYF. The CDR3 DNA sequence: TGTGCCAGCAGTTTGCTGGTTGGGGCGACCAACGAGCAGTACTTC.

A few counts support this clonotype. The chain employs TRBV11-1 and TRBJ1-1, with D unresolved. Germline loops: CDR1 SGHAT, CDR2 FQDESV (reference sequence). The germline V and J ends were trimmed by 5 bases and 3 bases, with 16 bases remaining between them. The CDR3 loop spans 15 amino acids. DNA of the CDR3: TGTGCCAGCAGCCTCCCAGGTCGGGGTCACACTGAAGCTTTCTTT. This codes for CASSLPGRGHTEAFF.

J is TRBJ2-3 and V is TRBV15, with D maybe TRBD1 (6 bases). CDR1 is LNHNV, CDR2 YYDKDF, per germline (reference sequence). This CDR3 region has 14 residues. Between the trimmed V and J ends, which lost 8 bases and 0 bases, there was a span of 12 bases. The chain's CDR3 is CATSPRGSTDTQYF. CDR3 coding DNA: TGTGCCACCTCCCCCAGGGGTAGCACAGATACGCAGTATTTT.

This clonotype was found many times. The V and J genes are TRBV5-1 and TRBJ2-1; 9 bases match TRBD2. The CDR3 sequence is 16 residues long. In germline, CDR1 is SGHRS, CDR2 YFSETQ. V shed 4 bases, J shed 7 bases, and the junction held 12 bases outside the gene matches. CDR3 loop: CASSLLMGLALNEQFF. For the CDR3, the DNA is TGCGCCAGCAGCCTGTTAATGGGACTAGCATTAAATGAGCAGTTCTTC.

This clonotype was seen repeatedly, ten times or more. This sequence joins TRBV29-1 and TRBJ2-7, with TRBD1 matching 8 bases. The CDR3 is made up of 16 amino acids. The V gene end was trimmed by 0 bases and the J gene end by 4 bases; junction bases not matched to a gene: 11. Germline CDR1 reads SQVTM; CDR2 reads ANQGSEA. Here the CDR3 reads CSVEDGPSGGNYEQYF. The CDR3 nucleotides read TGCAGCGTTGAAGATGGCCCCTCAGGGGGCAATTACGAGCAGTACTTC.

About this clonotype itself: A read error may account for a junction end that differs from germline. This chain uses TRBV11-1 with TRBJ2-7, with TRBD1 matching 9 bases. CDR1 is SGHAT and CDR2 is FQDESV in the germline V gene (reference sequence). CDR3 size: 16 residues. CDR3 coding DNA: TGTGCCAGCACCTTATATCCGGGACAGGGTTTCTACGAGCAGTACTTC. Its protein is CASTLYPGQGFYEQYF.

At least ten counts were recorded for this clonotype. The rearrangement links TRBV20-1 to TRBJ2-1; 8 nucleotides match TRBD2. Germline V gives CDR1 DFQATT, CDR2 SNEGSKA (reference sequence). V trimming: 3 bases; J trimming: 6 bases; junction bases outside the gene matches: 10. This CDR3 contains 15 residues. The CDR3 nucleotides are TGCAGTGCTAGGGTTAGCGGGAACCTGCGCAATGAGCAGTTCTTC. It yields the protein CSARVSGNLRNEQFF.

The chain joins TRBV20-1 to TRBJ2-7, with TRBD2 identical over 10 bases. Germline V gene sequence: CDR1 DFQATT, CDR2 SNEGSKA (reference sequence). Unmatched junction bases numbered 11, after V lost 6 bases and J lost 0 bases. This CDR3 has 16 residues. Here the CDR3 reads CSATAPGLAPSYEQYF. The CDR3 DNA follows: TGCAGTGCCACGGCCCCGGGACTAGCGCCCTCCTACGAGCAGTACTTC.

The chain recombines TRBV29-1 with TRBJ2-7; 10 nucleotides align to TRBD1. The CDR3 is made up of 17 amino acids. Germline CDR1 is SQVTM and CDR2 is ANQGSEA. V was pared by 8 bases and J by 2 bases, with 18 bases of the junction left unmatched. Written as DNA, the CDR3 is TGCAGCCCCCGGTGGGCTCCCGGGACAGGGGTTCCCTACGAGCAGTACTTC. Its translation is CSPRWAPGTGVPYEQYF.

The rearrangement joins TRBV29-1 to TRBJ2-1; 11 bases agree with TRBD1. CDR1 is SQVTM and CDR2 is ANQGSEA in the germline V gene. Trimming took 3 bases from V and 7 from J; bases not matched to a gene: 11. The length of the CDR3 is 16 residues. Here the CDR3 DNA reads TGCAGCGTTGACGTCTTTAGCGGACAGGGGGCGAATGAGCAGTTCTTC. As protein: CSVDVFSGQGANEQFF.

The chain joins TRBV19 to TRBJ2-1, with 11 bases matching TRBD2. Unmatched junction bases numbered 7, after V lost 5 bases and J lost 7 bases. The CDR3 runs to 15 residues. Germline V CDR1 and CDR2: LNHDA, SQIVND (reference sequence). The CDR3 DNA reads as TGTGCCAGTAGTCCTGGGGGACTAGCGGTAAATGAGCAGTTCTTC. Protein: CASSPGGLAVNEQFF.

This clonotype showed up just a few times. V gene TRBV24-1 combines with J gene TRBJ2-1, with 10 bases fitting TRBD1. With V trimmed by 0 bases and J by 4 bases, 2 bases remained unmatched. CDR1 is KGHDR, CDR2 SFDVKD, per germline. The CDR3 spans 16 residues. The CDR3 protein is CATSDLGDRGYNEQFF. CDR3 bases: TGTGCCACCAGTGATTTGGGGGACAGGGGTTACAATGAGCAGTTCTTC.

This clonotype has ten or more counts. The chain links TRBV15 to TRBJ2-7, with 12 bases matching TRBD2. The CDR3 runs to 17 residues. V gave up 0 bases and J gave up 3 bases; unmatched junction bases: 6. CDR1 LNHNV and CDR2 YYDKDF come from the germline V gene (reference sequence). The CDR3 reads CATSRDRLAGAGYEQYF. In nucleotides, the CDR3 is TGTGCCACCAGCAGAGACCGACTAGCGGGAGCGGGCTACGAGCAGTACTTC.

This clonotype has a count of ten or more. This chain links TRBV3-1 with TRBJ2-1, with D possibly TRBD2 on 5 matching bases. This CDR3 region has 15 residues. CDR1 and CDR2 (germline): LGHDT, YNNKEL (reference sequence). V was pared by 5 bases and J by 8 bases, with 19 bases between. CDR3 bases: TGTGCCAGCAGCAGTACAGTGAGGAGCGGTGATGAGCAGTTCTTC. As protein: CASSSTVRSGDEQFF.

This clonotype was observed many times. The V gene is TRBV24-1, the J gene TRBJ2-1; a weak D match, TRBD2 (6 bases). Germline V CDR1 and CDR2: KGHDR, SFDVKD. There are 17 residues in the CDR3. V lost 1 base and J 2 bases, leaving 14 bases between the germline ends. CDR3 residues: CATSDFTSGGAYNEQFF. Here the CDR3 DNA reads TGTGCCACCAGTGATTTTACTAGTGGCGGGGCCTACAATGAGCAGTTCTTC.

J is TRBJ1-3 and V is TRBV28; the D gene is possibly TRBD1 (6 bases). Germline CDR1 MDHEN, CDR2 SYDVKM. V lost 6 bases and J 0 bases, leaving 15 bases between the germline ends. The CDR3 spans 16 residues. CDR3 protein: CASRGPRGASGNTIYF. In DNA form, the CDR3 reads TGTGCCAGCAGAGGCCCCCGGGGGGCCTCTGGAAACACCATATATTTT.

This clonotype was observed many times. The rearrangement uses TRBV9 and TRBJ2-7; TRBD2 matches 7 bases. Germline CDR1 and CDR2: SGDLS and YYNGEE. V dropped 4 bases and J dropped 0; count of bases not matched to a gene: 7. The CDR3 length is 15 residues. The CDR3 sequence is CASSRTSVYSYEQYF. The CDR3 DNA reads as TGTGCCAGCAGCAGAACTAGCGTCTACTCCTACGAGCAGTACTTC.

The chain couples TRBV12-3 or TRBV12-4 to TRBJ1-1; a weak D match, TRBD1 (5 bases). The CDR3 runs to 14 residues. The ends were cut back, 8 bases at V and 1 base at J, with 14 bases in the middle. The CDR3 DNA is TGTGCCAGCGGGTTGGGGCGAGGGAACACTGAAGCTTTCTTT. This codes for CASGLGRGNTEAFF.